This T cell receptor (beta chain) was retrieved from a study of cytomegalovirus exposure and HLA in healthy donors. Study-level points and caveats: Most subjects' HLA-A and HLA-B alleles were reportedly predicted from TCR beta sequences. In vitro data verified a few CMV-associated chains as specific for CMV antigens.

With 60 Vbeta and 13 Jbeta primers, the PCR was carried out. The table came from immunoSEQ multiplex PCR; TCRdb's copy has only in-frame clones and leaves some out. The sample has more than 150,000 clones, 75% to 85% seen once. About this clone itself: Antigen specificity is unknown.

This TCR was sampled from a girl between 10 and 17 years old in good health and CMV-seropositive. The sequenced sample was PBMCs.

CDR3 coding DNA: TGTGCCAGCAGCTTGAAACAGCAAGAGACCCAGTACTTC. Translating it yields CASSLKQQETQYF. The rearrangement uses TRBV5-8 and TRBJ2-5; D not certain. The CDR3 consists of 13 residues. The germline V and J ends were trimmed by 1 base and 2 bases, with 6 bases remaining between them. CDR1 and CDR2 from the germline V gene are SGHTS and YDEGEE.